This T cell receptor (beta chain) appears in the sequencing data of a study of post-analysis software for immune sequencing data. Overall study: Included courses were relapsing-remitting and secondary progressive multiple sclerosis; progressive-relapsing multiple sclerosis was also included.

Researchers reported that TCR beta cDNA libraries carried unique molecular identifiers. Out of roughly 0.85 to 10 million T cells, about 510,000 cDNA molecules were generated. TCRdb recomputed calls from the PCR reads with MiXCR, one row per CDR3 protein. In the table there are roughly 870,000 distinct CDR3 sequences, about 50% of which are singletons. Points from the study as a whole: Patients showed TRBV5-6, TRBV5-1 and TRBV20-1 among four to six TRBV segments more frequent than in controls. Controls had significantly higher normalized Chao1 diversity than multiple sclerosis patients. Under F measure analysis, samples from one preparation batch co-clustered strongly.

Trimming cost V 6 bases and J 9 bases, with 18 bases left between them. Germline CDR1 reads SNHLY; CDR2 reads FYNNEI. The CDR3 spans 14 residues. About this clonotype: What it binds is unknown.

The sample taken for sequencing was blood. The origin of this receptor is a girl aged 10 to 17 with multiple sclerosis. The chain joins TRBV2 to TRBJ2-1; D perhaps matches TRBD1 (8 bases). CDR3 bases: TGTGCCAGCAGGGCGGACAGGGAGGGGGGTGAGCAGTTCTTC. Protein sequence: CASRADREGGEQFF. The whole variable domain, filled in from reference TRBV2 and TRBJ2-1, reads EPEVTQTPSHQVTQMGQEVILRCVPISNHLYFYWYRQILGQKVEFLVSFYNNEISEKSEIFDDQFSVERPDGSNFTLKIRSTKLEDSAMYFCASRADREGGEQFFGPGTRLTVL.